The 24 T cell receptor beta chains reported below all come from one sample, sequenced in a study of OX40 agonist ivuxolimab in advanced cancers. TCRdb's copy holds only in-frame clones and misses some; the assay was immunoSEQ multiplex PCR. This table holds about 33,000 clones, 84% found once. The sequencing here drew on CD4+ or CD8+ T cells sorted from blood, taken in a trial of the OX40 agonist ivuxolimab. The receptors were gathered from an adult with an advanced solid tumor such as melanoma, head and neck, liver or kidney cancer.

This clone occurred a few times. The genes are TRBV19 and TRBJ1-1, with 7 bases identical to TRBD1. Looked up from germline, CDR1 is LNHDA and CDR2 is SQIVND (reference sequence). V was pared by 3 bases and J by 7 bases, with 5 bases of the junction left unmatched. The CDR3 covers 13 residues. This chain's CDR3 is CASSMIGTVEAFF. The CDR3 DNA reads TGTGCCAGTAGTATGATAGGGACAGTTGAAGCTTTCTTT.

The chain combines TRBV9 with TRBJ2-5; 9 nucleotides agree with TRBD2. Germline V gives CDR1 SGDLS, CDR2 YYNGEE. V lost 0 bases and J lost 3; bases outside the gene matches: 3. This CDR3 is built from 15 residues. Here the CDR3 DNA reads TGTGCCAGCAGCGTAGCGGGACTAGCTAAAGAGACCCAGTACTTC. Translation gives CASSVAGLAKETQYF. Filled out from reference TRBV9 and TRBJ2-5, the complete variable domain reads DSGVTQTPKHLITATGQRVTLRCSPRSGDLSVYWYQQSLDQGLQFLIQYYNGEERAKGNILERFSAQQFPDLHSELNLSSLELGDSALYFCASSVAGLAKETQYFGPGTRLLVL.

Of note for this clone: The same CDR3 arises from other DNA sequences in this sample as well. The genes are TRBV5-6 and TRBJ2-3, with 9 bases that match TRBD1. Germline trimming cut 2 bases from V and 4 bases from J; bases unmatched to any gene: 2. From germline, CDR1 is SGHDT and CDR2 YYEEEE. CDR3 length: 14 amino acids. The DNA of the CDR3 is TGTGCCAGCAGCTTAGGGACAGGGTCAGATACGCAGTATTTT. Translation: CASSLGTGSDTQYF.

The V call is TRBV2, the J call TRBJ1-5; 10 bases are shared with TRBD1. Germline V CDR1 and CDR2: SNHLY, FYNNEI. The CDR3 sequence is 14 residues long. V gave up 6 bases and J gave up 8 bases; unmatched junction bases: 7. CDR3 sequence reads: CASRTGQGKEPQHF. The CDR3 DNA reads TGTGCCAGCAGAACGGGACAGGGGAAGGAGCCCCAGCATTTT. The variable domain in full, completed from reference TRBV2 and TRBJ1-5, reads EPEVTQTPSHQVTQMGQEVILRCVPISNHLYFYWYRQILGQKVEFLVSFYNNEISEKSEIFDDQFSVERPDGSNFTLKIRSTKLEDSAMYFCASRTGQGKEPQHFGDGTRLSIL.

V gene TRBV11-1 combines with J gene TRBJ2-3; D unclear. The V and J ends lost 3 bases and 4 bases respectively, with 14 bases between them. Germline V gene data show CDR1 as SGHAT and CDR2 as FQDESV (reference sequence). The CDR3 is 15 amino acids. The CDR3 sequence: CASSLWGLVADTQYF. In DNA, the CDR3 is TGTGCCAGCAGCTTGTGGGGTCTTGTCGCAGATACGCAGTATTTT.

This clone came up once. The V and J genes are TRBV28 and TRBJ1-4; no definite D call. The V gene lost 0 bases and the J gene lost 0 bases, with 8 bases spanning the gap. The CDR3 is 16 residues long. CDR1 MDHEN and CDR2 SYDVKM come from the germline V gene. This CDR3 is CASSLWQIATNEKLFF. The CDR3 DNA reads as TGTGCCAGCAGTTTATGGCAGATCGCAACTAATGAAAAACTGTTTTTT.

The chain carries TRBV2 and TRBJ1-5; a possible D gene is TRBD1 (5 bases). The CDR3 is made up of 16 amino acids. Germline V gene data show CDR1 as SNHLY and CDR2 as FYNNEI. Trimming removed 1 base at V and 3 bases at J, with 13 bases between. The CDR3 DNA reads TGTGCCAGCAGTGAAGTTGGGGCTTGGGACAATCAGCCCCAGCATTTT. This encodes CASSEVGAWDNQPQHF.

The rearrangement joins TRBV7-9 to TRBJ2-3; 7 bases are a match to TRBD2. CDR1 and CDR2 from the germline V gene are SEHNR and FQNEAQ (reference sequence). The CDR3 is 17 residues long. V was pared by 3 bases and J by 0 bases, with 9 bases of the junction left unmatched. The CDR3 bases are TGTGCCAGCAGCTTTGCGGTGCTAGCGGCTAGCACAGATACGCAGTATTTT. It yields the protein CASSFAVLAASTDTQYF.

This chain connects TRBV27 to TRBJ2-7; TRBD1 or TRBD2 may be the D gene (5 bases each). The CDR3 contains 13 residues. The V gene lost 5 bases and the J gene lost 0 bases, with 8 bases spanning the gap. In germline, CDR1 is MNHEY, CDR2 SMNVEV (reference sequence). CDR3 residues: CASSTGTSYEQYF. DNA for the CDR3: TGTGCCAGCAGTACCGGGACCTCCTACGAGCAGTACTTC.

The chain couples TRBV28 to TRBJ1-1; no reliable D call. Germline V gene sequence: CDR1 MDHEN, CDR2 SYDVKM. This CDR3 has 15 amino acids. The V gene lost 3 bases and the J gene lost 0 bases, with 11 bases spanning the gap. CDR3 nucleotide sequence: TGTGCCAGCAGTTTGGGTAGATCCATGAACACTGAAGCTTTCTTT. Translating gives CASSLGRSMNTEAFF.

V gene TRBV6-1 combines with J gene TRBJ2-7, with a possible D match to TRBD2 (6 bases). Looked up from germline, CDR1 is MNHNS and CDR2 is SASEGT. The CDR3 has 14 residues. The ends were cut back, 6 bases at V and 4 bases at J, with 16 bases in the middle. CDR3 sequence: CASSPGGGVYEQYF. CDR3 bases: TGTGCCAGCAGCCCCGGTGGAGGGGTATACGAGCAGTACTTC.

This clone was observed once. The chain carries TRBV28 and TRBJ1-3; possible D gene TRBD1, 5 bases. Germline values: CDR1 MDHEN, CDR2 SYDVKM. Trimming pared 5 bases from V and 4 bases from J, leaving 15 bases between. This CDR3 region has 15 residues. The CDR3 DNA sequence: TGTGCCAGCAGTGGACCGGGGCCCTCCGGAAACACCATATATTTT. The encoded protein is CASSGPGPSGNTIYF.

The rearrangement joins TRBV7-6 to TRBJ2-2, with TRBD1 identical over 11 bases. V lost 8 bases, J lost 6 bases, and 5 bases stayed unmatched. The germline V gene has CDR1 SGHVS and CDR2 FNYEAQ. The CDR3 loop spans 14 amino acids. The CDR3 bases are TGTGCCAGCCGGGGACAGGGGGTGTCCGGGGAGCTGTTTTTT. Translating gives CASRGQGVSGELFF. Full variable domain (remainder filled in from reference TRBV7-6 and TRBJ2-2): GAGVSQSPRYKVTKRGQDVALRCDPISGHVSLYWYRQALGQGPEFLTYFNYEAQQDKSGLPNDRFSAERPEGSISTLTIQRTEQRDSAMYRCASRGQGVSGELFFGEGSRLTVL.

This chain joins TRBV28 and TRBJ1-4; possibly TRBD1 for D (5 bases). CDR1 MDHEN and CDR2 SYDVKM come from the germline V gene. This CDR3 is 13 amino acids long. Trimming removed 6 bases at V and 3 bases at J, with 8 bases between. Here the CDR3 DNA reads TGTGCCAGCAGGGGGGTTTCTAATGAAAAACTGTTTTTT. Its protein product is CASRGVSNEKLFF.

The CDR3 region is CASSGRDSRYNEQFF. The CDR3 bases are TGTGCCAGCAGCGGTCGGGACTCCCGCTACAATGAGCAGTTCTTC. The chain uses TRBV9 and TRBJ2-1, with D possibly TRBD2 on 6 matching bases. The germline V and J ends were trimmed by 3 bases and 3 bases, with 13 bases remaining between them. The germline V gene has CDR1 SGDLS and CDR2 YYNGEE. The CDR3 sequence is 15 residues long.

The CDR3 bases are TGTGCCAGCAGCCCCGTGGGGCTCGGGAGGTTAGAAAAACTGTTTTTT. Protein product: CASSPVGLGRLEKLFF. The V and J genes are TRBV7-6 and TRBJ1-4; tentative D call: TRBD1 (5 bases). The germline V and J ends were trimmed by 5 bases and 8 bases, with 21 bases remaining between them. The germline V gene encodes CDR1 SGHVS and CDR2 FNYEAQ. This CDR3 region has 16 residues.

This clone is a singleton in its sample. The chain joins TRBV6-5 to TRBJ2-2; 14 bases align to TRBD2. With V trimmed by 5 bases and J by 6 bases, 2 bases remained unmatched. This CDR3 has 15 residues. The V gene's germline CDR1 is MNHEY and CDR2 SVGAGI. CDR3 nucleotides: TGTGCCAGCAGTAAGACTAGCGGGGGGGCCGGGGAGCTGTTTTTT. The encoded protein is CASSKTSGGAGELFF.

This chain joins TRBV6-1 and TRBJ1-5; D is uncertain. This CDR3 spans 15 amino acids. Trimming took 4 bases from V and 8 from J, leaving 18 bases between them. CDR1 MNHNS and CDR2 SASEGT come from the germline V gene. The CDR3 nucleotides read TGTGCCAGCAGTGGTGGCCCAGGAGTATGGGAGCCCCAGCATTTT. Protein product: CASSGGPGVWEPQHF.

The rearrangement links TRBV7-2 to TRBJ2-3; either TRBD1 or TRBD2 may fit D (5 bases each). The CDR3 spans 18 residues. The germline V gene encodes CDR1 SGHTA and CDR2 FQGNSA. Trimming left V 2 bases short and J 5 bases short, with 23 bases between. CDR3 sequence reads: CASSLRGEFGTDQDTQYF. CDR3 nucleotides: TGTGCCAGCAGCTTAAGGGGCGAATTCGGGACGGACCAAGATACGCAGTATTTT.

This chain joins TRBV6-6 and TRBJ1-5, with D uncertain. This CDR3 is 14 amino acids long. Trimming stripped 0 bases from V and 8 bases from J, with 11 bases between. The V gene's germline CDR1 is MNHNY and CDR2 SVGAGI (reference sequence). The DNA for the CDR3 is TGTGCCAGCAGTTACTCCGCTTATATTGAGCCCCAGCATTTT. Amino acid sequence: CASSYSAYIEPQHF.

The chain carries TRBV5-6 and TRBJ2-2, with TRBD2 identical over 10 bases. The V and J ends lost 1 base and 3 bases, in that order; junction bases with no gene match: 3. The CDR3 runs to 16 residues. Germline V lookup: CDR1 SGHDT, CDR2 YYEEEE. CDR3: CASSLLLAGDTGELFF. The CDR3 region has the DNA TGTGCCAGCAGCTTGCTTCTAGCGGGAGACACCGGGGAGCTGTTTTTT.

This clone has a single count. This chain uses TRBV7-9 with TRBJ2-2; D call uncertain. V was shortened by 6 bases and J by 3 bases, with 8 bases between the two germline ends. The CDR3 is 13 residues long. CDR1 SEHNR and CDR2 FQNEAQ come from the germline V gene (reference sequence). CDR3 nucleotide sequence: TGTGCCAGCAGGACCGACGACACCGGGGAGCTGTTTTTT. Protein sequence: CASRTDDTGELFF. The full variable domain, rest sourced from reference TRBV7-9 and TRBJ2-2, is DTGVSQNPRHKITKRGQNVTFRCDPISEHNRLYWYRQTLGQGPEFLTYFQNEAQLEKSRLLSDRFSAERPKGSFSTLEIQRTEQGDSAMYLCASRTDDTGELFFGEGSRLTVL.

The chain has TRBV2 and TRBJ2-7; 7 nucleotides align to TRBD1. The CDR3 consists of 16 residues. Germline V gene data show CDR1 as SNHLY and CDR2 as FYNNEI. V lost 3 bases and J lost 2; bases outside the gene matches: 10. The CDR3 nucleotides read TGTGCCAGCAGTGAGAGTTTGGACAGGAGCGCCTACGAGCAGTACTTC. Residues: CASSESLDRSAYEQYF.

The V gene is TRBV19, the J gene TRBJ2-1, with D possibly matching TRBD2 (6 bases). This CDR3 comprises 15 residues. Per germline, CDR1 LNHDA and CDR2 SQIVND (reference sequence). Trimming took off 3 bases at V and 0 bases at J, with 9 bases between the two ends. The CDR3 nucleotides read TGTGCCAGTAGTATCACGGACTACTCCTACAATGAGCAGTTCTTC. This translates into CASSITDYSYNEQFF.